This T cell receptor beta chain was recorded in a study of T cells in Graves' hyperthyroidism and ophthalmopathy. Overall study context: Peripheral blood was obtained at initial diagnosis, preceding any treatment.

There were TCR beta CDR3 regions amplified from RNA transcripts. First-round RT-PCR with HTBI primers amplified the TCR CDR3 region. MiXCR, run by TCRdb on the multiplex PCR reads, gives a single entry per CDR3 protein. This repertoire shows about 420,000 distinct CDR3 sequences, less than 20% found once; its top ten account for over 7.5%. This CDR3 is 15 amino acids long. Germline CDR1 reads MGHRA; CDR2 reads YSYEKL. Unmatched junction bases numbered 10, after V lost 1 base and J lost 7 bases. Regarding the study as a whole: The model's output predicted ophthalmopathy at a median of about 6.5 months prior to onset.

The sample holds a few counts of this clonotype. The antigen is undetermined. V is TRBV4-1 and J is TRBJ2-7; 7 bases line up with TRBD1. The source of this sequence is a woman between 18 and 29 years old with Graves' hyperthyroidism. The sequencing input was blood. The CDR3 DNA reads as TGCGCCAGCAGCCAAGGAGGAACAGGGGCGTTAGAGCAGTACTTC. Encoded protein: CASSQGGTGALEQYF.